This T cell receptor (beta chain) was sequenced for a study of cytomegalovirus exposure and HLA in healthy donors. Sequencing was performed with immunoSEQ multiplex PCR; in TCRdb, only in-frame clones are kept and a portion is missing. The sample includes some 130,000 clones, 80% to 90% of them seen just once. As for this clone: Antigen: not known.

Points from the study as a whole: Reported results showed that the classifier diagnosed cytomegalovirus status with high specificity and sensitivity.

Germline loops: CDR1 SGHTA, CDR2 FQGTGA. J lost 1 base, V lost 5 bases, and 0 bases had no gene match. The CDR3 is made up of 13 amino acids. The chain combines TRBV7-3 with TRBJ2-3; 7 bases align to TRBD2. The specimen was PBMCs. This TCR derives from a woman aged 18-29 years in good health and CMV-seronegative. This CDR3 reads CASSRGGTDTQYF. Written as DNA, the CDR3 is TGTGCCAGCAGCCGGGGGGGCACAGATACGCAGTATTTT.